Listed here are 5 T cell receptor beta chains from one sample, sequenced in a study of blood T cell repertoires in COVID-19. Profiled with immunoSEQ multiplex PCR; TCRdb holds only in-frame clones, not every one. Counted here are some 200,000 clones, roughly 85% occurring once; the ten biggest clones make up more than 4.5%. The sample taken for sequencing was PBMCs or T cells enriched from blood (not recorded which). Receptors were obtained from a woman aged 45-59 years who had been exposed to COVID-19.

This clone appeared once. This CDR3 reads CASSLWIEGFNYGYTF. The CDR3 coding sequence is TGTGCCAGCAGCTTATGGATTGAGGGCTTTAACTATGGCTACACCTTC. The chain carries TRBV7-2 and TRBJ1-2; D is unresolved. CDR3 size: 16 residues. Germline V lookup: CDR1 SGHTA, CDR2 FQGNSA. Deletions cut 2 bases from V and 1 base from J, with 14 bases between.

The chain recombines TRBV27 with TRBJ2-1; 10 positions match TRBD1. V shed 5 bases, J shed 4 bases, and the junction held 11 bases outside the gene matches. The CDR3 consists of 17 residues. The germline CDR1 and CDR2 sequences are MNHEY and SMNVEV (reference sequence). CDR3 in amino acids: CASSPRQGAESYNEQFF. The CDR3 DNA reads TGTGCCAGCAGTCCAAGACAGGGGGCGGAATCGTACAATGAGCAGTTCTTC.

J is TRBJ1-2 and V is TRBV5-6; 8 positions agree with TRBD1. The junction had 10 bases not matched to a gene; V was cut back by 4 bases and J by 5 bases. Germline CDR1 and CDR2: SGHDT and YYEEEE. CDR3 size: 15 residues. The CDR3 DNA is TGTGCCAGCAGCACTGGACAGGGAGTCCCATATGGCTACACCTTC. It is translated as CASSTGQGVPYGYTF.

V gene TRBV7-9 combines with J gene TRBJ1-1, with a tentative D call TRBD1 (6 bases). With 5 bases removed from V and 0 bases from J, the gap between germline ends came to 19 bases. CDR1 SEHNR and CDR2 FQNEAQ come from the germline V gene (reference sequence). This CDR3 is 17 amino acids long. The CDR3: CASSPQGLSDMNTEAFF. CDR3 bases: TGTGCCAGCAGCCCACAGGGACTAAGCGATATGAACACTGAAGCTTTCTTT.

The V call is TRBV5-4, the J call TRBJ1-2, with TRBD1 as a possible D gene (5 bases). V shed 0 bases and J shed 8 bases, with 5 bases lying between them. The CDR3 spans 11 residues. Germline V lookup: CDR1 SGHNT, CDR2 YYREEE (reference sequence). CDR3 nucleotides: TGTGCCAGCAGCTTGGACAGGGGCTACACCTTC. Protein: CASSLDRGYTF.